A single sample is the source of the 28 T cell receptor beta chains below, sequenced in a study of T cells in Graves' hyperthyroidism and ophthalmopathy. Authors of the study amplified TCR beta CDR3 regions from RNA transcripts. HTBI primers were the set used in a first-round RT-PCR of the TCR CDR3. In TCRdb, the multiplex PCR reads were re-called with MiXCR into one record per CDR3 protein. The sample shows about 59,000 distinct CDR3 sequences, approximately 53% of them seen only once. The specimen sequenced was blood. Source of these receptors: a woman aged 55-70 years with Graves' ophthalmopathy.

As concerns this clonotype: The junction departs from the called germline gene at one end, perhaps through a read error. The chain uses TRBV7-9 and TRBJ2-7, with D hard to call. This CDR3 has 14 amino acids. Per the germline V gene, CDR1 is SEHNR and CDR2 is FQNEAQ (reference sequence). CDR3 sequence (DNA): TGTGCCAGCAGCTCCTCTCCAGGAACGGGCGAGCGGTACTTC. Translating gives CASSSSPGTGERYF.

The chain uses TRBV2 and TRBJ2-1; no firm D call. The V gene lost 10 bases and the J gene lost 10 bases, with 8 bases spanning the gap. Germline V CDR1 and CDR2: SNHLY, FYNNEI. The CDR3 runs 9 residues. The CDR3 DNA reads TGTGCCACGTCCAAGGAGCAGTTCTTC. This sequence encodes CATSKEQFF.

This clonotype occurred once. The germline gene is not matched at one end of the junction; a read error may be the cause. This rearrangement joins TRBV12-3 or TRBV12-4 to TRBJ1-4; 7 nucleotides match TRBD1. The CDR3 is made up of 17 amino acids. As DNA, the CDR3 is TGTGCCAGCAGTACCGCCTTAACAGGGGAGGGCGATGAAAAACTGGTTTTT. Protein product: CASSTALTGEGDEKLVF.

The chain uses TRBV29-1 and TRBJ1-1, with D uncertain. CDR3 length: 12 amino acids. Per the germline V gene, CDR1 is SQVTM and CDR2 is ANQGSEA. Trimming cost V 6 bases and J 4 bases, with 12 bases left between them. CDR3 amino acids: CSVAEWGTEAFF. The CDR3 DNA is TGCAGCGTGGCCGAGTGGGGCACTGAAGCTTTCTTT. The entire variable domain, with the rest obtained from reference TRBV29-1 and TRBJ1-1, is as follows: SAVISQKPSRDICQRGTSLTIQCQVDSQVTMMFWYRQQPGQSLTLIATANQGSEATYESGFVIDKFPISRPNLTFSTLTVSNMSPEDSSIYLCSVAEWGTEAFFGQGTRLTVV.

The chain has TRBV5-1 and TRBJ2-3; D uncertain. The CDR3 sequence is 16 residues long. Germline V gene sequence: CDR1 SGHRS, CDR2 YFSETQ. The V end lost 3 bases, the J end lost 2 bases, and 16 bases lay between the germline ends. The CDR3 DNA is TGCGCCAGCAGCTCGACGGCTCTATCTAACACAGATACGCAGTATTTT. This encodes CASSSTALSNTDTQYF.

This clonotype appeared many times. CDR3 in amino acids: CASSQTAQETQYF. CDR3 sequence (DNA): TGTGCCAGCAGTCAGACAGCACAAGAGACCCAGTACTTC. This sequence joins TRBV2 and TRBJ2-5; tentative D call: TRBD1 (5 bases). V was cut by 5 bases and J by 2 bases, with 9 bases left in between. The germline gives CDR1 SNHLY, CDR2 FYNNEI. CDR3 size: 13 residues.

This clonotype was picked up many times. The rearrangement uses TRBV6-2 or TRBV6-3 and TRBJ2-1, with 9 bases fitting TRBD2. Germline V CDR1 and CDR2: MNHEY, SVGEGT. Trimming cost V 4 bases and J 5 bases; bases outside gene matches: 12. This CDR3 contains 17 residues. In DNA form, the CDR3 reads TGTGCCAGCAGTTTTCTAGCGGGGCCCCGTTTTAACAATGAGCAGTTCTTC. Its translation is CASSFLAGPRFNNEQFF.

The sample holds many counts of this clonotype. V gene TRBV5-1 combines with J gene TRBJ2-1; 12 bases match TRBD2. This CDR3 is built from 15 residues. Trimming took 3 bases from V and 6 from J; bases not matched to a gene: 4. From germline, CDR1 is SGHRS and CDR2 YFSETQ. The CDR3 DNA sequence: TGCGCCAGCAGCTCGACTAGCGGGAGAAGCAATGAGCAGTTCTTC. This translates into CASSSTSGRSNEQFF. The full variable domain, with the rest looked up from reference TRBV5-1 and TRBJ2-1, is KAGVTQTPRYLIKTRGQQVTLSCSPISGHRSVSWYQQTPGQGLQFLFEYFSETQRNKGNFPGRFSGRQFSNSRSEMNVSTLELGDSALYLCASSSTSGRSNEQFFGPGTRLTVL.

V gene TRBV5-1 combines with J gene TRBJ1-6, with a possible D match to TRBD1 (6 bases). Germline CDR1 and CDR2: SGHRS and YFSETQ. Trimming removed 4 bases from V and 7 bases from J, with 12 bases in between. The CDR3 totals 14 residues. CDR3 DNA: TGCGCCAGCAGCATCACAGGGTTGAATTCACCCCTCCACTTT. This sequence encodes CASSITGLNSPLHF.

This clonotype rates as medium-sized. The rearrangement links TRBV20-1 to TRBJ2-1; D not resolved. The CDR3 has 11 residues. Trimming removed 0 bases at V and 3 bases at J, with 0 bases between. The germline CDR1 and CDR2 sequences are DFQATT and SNEGSKA (reference sequence). CDR3 coding DNA: TGCAGTGCTAGAGACTACAATGAGCAGTTCTTC. Residues: CSARDYNEQFF.

This chain joins TRBV9 and TRBJ2-1; TRBD1 agrees at 7 bases. The V and J ends lost 4 bases and 12 bases, in that order; junction bases with no gene match: 13. Looked up from germline, CDR1 is SGDLS and CDR2 is YYNGEE. The CDR3 length is 14 residues. The DNA of the CDR3 is TGTGCCAGCAGCCCCAGACAGGGAACAGATACGCAGTTCTTC. Residues: CASSPRQGTDTQFF.

The chain joins TRBV15 to TRBJ1-2; D is ambiguous. The germline V gene has CDR1 LNHNV and CDR2 YYDKDF (reference sequence). V lost 1 base, J lost 6 bases, and 6 bases lay in between. The CDR3 loop spans 12 amino acids. CDR3 in amino acids: CATSRGRNGYTF. CDR3 DNA: TGTGCCACCAGCAGAGGGAGAAATGGCTACACCTTC.

This clonotype was counted between two and nine times. The V gene is TRBV24-1, the J gene TRBJ1-2; the match to TRBD1 covers 8 bases. This CDR3 region has 13 residues. V dropped 4 bases and J dropped 8; count of bases not matched to a gene: 5. CDR1 and CDR2 from the germline V gene are KGHDR and SFDVKD. CDR3 amino acids: CATSESTGEGYTF. CDR3 DNA: TGTGCCACCAGTGAGTCGACAGGGGAAGGCTACACCTTC.

The V and J genes are TRBV5-1 and TRBJ1-2; tentatively, D is TRBD1 (5 bases). The V gene's germline CDR1 is SGHRS and CDR2 YFSETQ. Trimming left V 2 bases short and J 2 bases short, with 13 bases between. The CDR3 is 15 residues long. The CDR3 bases are TGCGCCAGCAGCTTTGTTGGGGGAGGGAACTATGGCTACACCTTC. This codes for CASSFVGGGNYGYTF.

This clonotype was recorded at least ten times. This CDR3 reads CATSTSGRTQETQYF. DNA of the CDR3: TGCGCCACTTCGACTAGCGGGAGAACTCAAGAGACCCAGTACTTC. The chain combines TRBV10-2 with TRBJ2-5, with 12 bases that match TRBD2. Germline V gene sequence: CDR1 WSHSY, CDR2 SAAADI. The V gene end was trimmed by 10 bases and the J gene end by 2 bases; junction bases not matched to a gene: 8. The CDR3 has 15 residues.

The rearrangement links TRBV29-1 to TRBJ1-6; D unclear. This CDR3 contains 13 residues. The ends were cut back, 5 bases at V and 10 bases at J, with 15 bases in the middle. Germline CDR1 and CDR2: SQVTM and ANQGSEA. The CDR3: CSVSNGVGSPLHF. The CDR3 DNA reads TGCAGCGTTTCGAACGGGGTCGGGTCACCCCTCCACTTT.

This chain joins TRBV5-1 and TRBJ2-1, with D tentatively TRBD1 (6 bases). The V and J ends lost 4 bases and 2 bases respectively, with 10 bases between them. This CDR3 is 14 amino acids long. Germline-derived CDR1 and CDR2 are SGHRS and YFSETQ. CDR3 sequence (DNA): TGCGCCAGCAGCCTAACAGGGACCTACAATGAGCAGTTCTTC. It is translated as CASSLTGTYNEQFF.

This clonotype appeared many times. The rearrangement joins TRBV6-2 or TRBV6-3 to TRBJ2-2; D may be TRBD1 (5 bases). This CDR3 is 15 amino acids long. The V end was cut by 6 bases, the J end by 3 bases, with 14 bases between. Germline CDR1 is MNHEY and CDR2 is SVGEGT. CDR3: CASRHQGLDTGELFF. The CDR3 region has the DNA TGTGCCAGCAGACATCAGGGTTTAGACACCGGGGAGCTGTTTTTT.

This clonotype was picked up many times. This rearrangement joins TRBV4-1 to TRBJ1-2; 8 bases map to TRBD1. This CDR3 is built from 15 residues. The V gene's germline CDR1 is MGHRA and CDR2 YSYEKL. V gave up 6 bases and J gave up 4 bases; unmatched junction bases: 10. The CDR3 region has the DNA TGCGCCAGCAGACAGGCGGCAGGGGGCGGCTATGGCTACACCTTC. It translates to CASRQAAGGGYGYTF.

The J gene is TRBJ1-1, the V gene TRBV2; D remains ambiguous. There are 14 residues in the CDR3. From germline, CDR1 is SNHLY and CDR2 FYNNEI. V gave up 2 bases and J gave up 4 bases, with 11 bases separating them. CDR3 nucleotides: TGTGCCAGCAGTGAAAACAGCCTTAGCACTGAAGCTTTCTTT. As protein: CASSENSLSTEAFF.

This clonotype was seen repeatedly, ten times or more. This chain connects TRBV6-2 or TRBV6-3 to TRBJ1-5, with D perhaps matching TRBD1 (5 bases). The ends were cut back, 4 bases at V and 2 bases at J, with 12 bases in the middle. Per germline, CDR1 MNHEY and CDR2 SVGEGT. The CDR3 is made up of 15 amino acids. The CDR3: CASSSSGVRNQPQHF. The CDR3 region has the DNA TGTGCCAGCAGTTCCTCGGGGGTACGCAATCAGCCCCAGCATTTT.

This clonotype appeared many times. The chain combines TRBV4-1 with TRBJ2-3, with D perhaps given as TRBD1 or TRBD2 (5 bases each). V was cut by 2 bases and J by 2 bases, with 11 bases left in between. The germline gives CDR1 MGHRA, CDR2 YSYEKL. CDR3 length equals 15 residues. CDR3 sequence: CASSQTGTTTDTQYF. The DNA for the CDR3 is TGCGCCAGCAGCCAAACCGGGACCACCACAGATACGCAGTATTTT.

The sample holds many counts of this clonotype. This chain uses TRBV20-1 with TRBJ1-5, with TRBD1 matching 10 bases. The V gene end was trimmed by 3 bases and the J gene end by 4 bases; junction bases not matched to a gene: 3. The CDR3 totals 14 residues. The V gene's germline CDR1 is DFQATT and CDR2 SNEGSKA (reference sequence). The CDR3 DNA reads TGCAGTGCTAGTGGGGGACAGGGGAATCAGCCCCAGCATTTT. Amino acids: CSASGGQGNQPQHF.

The sample holds many counts of this clonotype. The chain uses TRBV19 and TRBJ2-7; TRBD1 aligns across 9 bases. CDR1 and CDR2 (germline): LNHDA, SQIVND (reference sequence). J gave up 6 bases and V 7 bases, and 7 bases lay outside the gene matches. CDR3 size: 13 residues. The CDR3 is CASNPGQGSEQYF. CDR3 in DNA: TGTGCCAGTAATCCGGGACAGGGTAGCGAGCAGTACTTC.

By proportion, this clonotype is medium-sized. The J gene is TRBJ2-2, the V gene TRBV25-1; no reliable D call. CDR1 and CDR2 from the germline V gene are MGHDK and SYGVNS. V was clipped by 1 base and J by 1 base, with 13 bases between them. CDR3 length: 17 residues. The CDR3 reads CASSEFPDHKNTGELFF. The CDR3, as DNA: TGTGCCAGCAGTGAATTCCCGGACCATAAGAACACCGGGGAGCTGTTTTTT.

By share, this clonotype counts as medium-sized. This chain uses TRBV20-1 with TRBJ1-2, with D uncertain. V gave up 3 bases and J gave up 4 bases, with 6 bases separating them. Germline values: CDR1 DFQATT, CDR2 SNEGSKA (reference sequence). This CDR3 spans 11 amino acids. The CDR3 reads CSASPSYGYTF. In DNA, the CDR3 is TGCAGTGCTAGCCCCAGCTATGGCTACACCTTC.

This clonotype was counted many times. The chain couples TRBV6-1 to TRBJ1-6, with D maybe TRBD1 (5 bases). The CDR3 loop spans 14 amino acids. The V end was cut by 3 bases, the J end by 9 bases, with 12 bases between. Germline V gene sequence: CDR1 MNHNS, CDR2 SASEGT. The CDR3 nucleotides read TGTGCCAGCAGTGAGGGGCAGGGAGGTTCACCCCTCCACTTT. This codes for CASSEGQGGSPLHF.

This clonotype was detected ten times or more. CDR3 sequence: CASSYPMTLSYNEQFF. The CDR3 DNA sequence: TGTGCCAGCAGTTACCCCATGACACTCTCCTACAATGAGCAGTTCTTC. V and J are TRBV6-6 and TRBJ2-1; D not certain. Germline CDR1 reads MNHNY; CDR2 reads SVGAGI (reference sequence). CDR3 size: 16 residues. Trimming stripped 2 bases from V and 0 bases from J, with 11 bases between.